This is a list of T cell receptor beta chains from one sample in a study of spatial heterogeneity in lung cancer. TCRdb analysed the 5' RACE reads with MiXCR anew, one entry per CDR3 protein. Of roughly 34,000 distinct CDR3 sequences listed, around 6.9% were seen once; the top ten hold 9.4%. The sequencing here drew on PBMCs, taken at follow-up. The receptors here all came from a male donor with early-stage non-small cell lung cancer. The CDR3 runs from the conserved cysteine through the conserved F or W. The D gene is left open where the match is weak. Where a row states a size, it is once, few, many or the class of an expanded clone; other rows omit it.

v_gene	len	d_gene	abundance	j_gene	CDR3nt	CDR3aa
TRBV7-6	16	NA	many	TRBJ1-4	TGTGCCAGCAGCCCGTATCACGGGTTAACTAATGAAAAACTGTTTTTT	CASSPYHGLTNEKLFF
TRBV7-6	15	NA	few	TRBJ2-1	TGTGCCAGCAGCTTAAGCCCAGCTTCGTACAATGAGCAGTTCTTC	CASSLSPASYNEQFF
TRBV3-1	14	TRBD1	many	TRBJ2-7	TGTGCCAGCAGCCCTACAGGGGGCTCCTACGAGCAGTACTTC	CASSPTGGSYEQYF
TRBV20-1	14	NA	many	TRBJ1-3	TGCAGTGCTAGAGGACAGGCTACTGGAAACACCATATATTTT	CSARGQATGNTIYF
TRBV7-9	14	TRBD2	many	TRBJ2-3	TGTGCCAGCAGCTTAGTTAGCGGGGGAAATACGCAGTATTTT	CASSLVSGGNTQYF
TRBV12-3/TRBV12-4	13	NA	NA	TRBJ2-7	TGTGCCAGCAGCCCTGGTGGGGGATGGGAGCAGTACTTC	CASSPGGGWEQYF
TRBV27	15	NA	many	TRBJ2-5	TGTGCCAGCAGTTTAGCCGGGACCCTCGGGGAGACCCAGTACTTC	CASSLAGTLGETQYF
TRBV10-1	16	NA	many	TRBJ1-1	TGCGCCAGCAGTGAGTCGACTCGAAGGGAGAGCACTGAAGCTTTCTTT	CASSESTRRESTEAFF
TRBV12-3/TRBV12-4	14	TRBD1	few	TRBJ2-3	TGTGCCAGCAGTCCTACAGGGGGCGAGGATACGCAGTATTTT	CASSPTGGEDTQYF
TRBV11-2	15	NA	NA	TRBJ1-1	TGTGCCAGCAGCTCTATCAGGGGTTTGGATACTGAAGCTTTCTTT	CASSSIRGLDTEAFF
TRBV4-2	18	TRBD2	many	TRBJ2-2	TGTGCCAGCAGGAGCCGACTAGCGGGGGCCATCAACACCGGGGAGCTGTTTTTT	CASRSRLAGAINTGELFF
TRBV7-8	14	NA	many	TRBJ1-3	TGTGCCAGCAGCCACGCCGGGGGCGGAAACACCATATATTTT	CASSHAGGGNTIYF
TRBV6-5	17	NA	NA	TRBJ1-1	TGTGCCAGCAGTTACTCGATGGGCAGGACTATGAACACTGAAGCTTTCTTT	CASSYSMGRTMNTEAFF
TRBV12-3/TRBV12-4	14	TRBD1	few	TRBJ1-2	TGTGCCAGCAAGAGGACAGGGGGCCACTATGGCTACACCTTC	CASKRTGGHYGYTF
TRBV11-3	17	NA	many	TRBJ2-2	TGTGCCAGCAGCTCCGGGGGAGGGGGCACGAACACCGGGGAGCTGTTTTTT	CASSSGGGGTNTGELFF
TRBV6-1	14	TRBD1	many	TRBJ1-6	TGTGCCAGCAGTGTGCGACAGGGTAATTCACCCCTCCACTTT	CASSVRQGNSPLHF
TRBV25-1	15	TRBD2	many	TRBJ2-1	TGTGCCAGCAGTGAACCCCTAGCGGGGGACAATGAGCAGTTCTTC	CASSEPLAGDNEQFF
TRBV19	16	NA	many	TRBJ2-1	TGTGCCAGTAGTATAGGAGGGACTCAGAAGTCCCATGAGCAGTTCTTC	CASSIGGTQKSHEQFF
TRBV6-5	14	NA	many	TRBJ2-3	TGTGCCAGCAGTTACAGGGCAGACACAGATACGCAGTATTTT	CASSYRADTDTQYF
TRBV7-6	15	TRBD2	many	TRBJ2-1	TGTGCCAGCATACCGATAGCGGGGAGTTACAATGAGCAGTTCTTC	CASIPIAGSYNEQFF
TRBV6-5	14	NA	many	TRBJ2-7	TGTGCCAGTAAAGGGGGGAATTGGTTGTACGAGCAGTACTTC	CASKGGNWLYEQYF
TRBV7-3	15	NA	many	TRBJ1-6	TGTGCCAGCAGCTTAATCAGCCCTCCAAATTCACCCCTCCACTTT	CASSLISPPNSPLHF
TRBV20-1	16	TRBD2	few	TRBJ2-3	TGCAGTGCTTTCCCCGCACGGGGGGGGGGCACAGATACGCAGTATTTT	CSAFPARGGGTDTQYF
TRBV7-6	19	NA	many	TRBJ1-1	TGTGCCAGCAGCTTATCCCGTGACGAATATTTTCAGGGGAACACTGAAGCTTTCTTT	CASSLSRDEYFQGNTEAFF
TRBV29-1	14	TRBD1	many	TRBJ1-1	TGCAGCGTTGCGCCGGACAGGCCGAACACTGAAGCTTTCTTT	CSVAPDRPNTEAFF
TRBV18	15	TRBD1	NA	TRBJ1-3	TGTGCCAGCTCGGAAAACCAGGGGGCTGGAAACACCATATATTTT	CASSENQGAGNTIYF
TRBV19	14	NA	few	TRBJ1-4	TGTGCCAGTAGTGCCGGGAGAAGGGATGAAAAACTGTTTTTT	CASSAGRRDEKLFF
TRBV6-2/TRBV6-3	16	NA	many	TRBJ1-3	TGTGCCAGCAGCTCAACAGGTCTTAGCTCTGGAAACACCATATATTTT	CASSSTGLSSGNTIYF
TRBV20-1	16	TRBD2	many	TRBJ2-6	TGCAGTGCTAGTGGTCCGGGGGGCTCTGGGGCCAACGTCCTGACTTTC	CSASGPGGSGANVLTF
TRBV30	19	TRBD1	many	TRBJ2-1	TGTGCCTGGAGGGTTTTTATAGGGGGCCCTATTAGCTCCTACAATGAGCAGTTCTTC	CAWRVFIGGPISSYNEQFF
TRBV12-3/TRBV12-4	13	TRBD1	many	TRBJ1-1	TGTGCCAGCAGTTTAGTACAGGGGCTTTCGGCTTTCTTT	CASSLVQGLSAFF
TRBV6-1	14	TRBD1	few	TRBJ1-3	TGTGCCAGCAGCCAGACAGGGGTTGGAAACACCATATATTTT	CASSQTGVGNTIYF
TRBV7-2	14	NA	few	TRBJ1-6	TGTGCCAGCAGCTTAGGAGTTCCCAATTCACCCCTCCACTTT	CASSLGVPNSPLHF
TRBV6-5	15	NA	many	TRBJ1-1	TGTGCCAGCAACACCCGCGGCAGGTTGAACACTGAAGCTTTCTTT	CASNTRGRLNTEAFF
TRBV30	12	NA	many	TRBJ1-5	TGTGCCTGGAGTGTAACGGGGGAGCCCCAGCATTTT	CAWSVTGEPQHF
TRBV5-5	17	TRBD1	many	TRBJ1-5	TGTGCCAGCAGCGCATATAGGACAGGGTGGGGCAATCAGCCCCAGCATTTT	CASSAYRTGWGNQPQHF
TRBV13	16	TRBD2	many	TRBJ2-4	TGTGCCAGCAGCTTAGGTGCTAGCGGGGCCAAAAACATTCAGTACTTC	CASSLGASGAKNIQYF
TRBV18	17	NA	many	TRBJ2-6	TGTGCCAGCTCACCACATTATGGGATCTCTGGGGCCAACGTCCTGACTTTC	CASSPHYGISGANVLTF
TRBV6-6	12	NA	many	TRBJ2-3	TGTGCCAGCTCGGCGGGGCTTCTGACGCAGTATTTT	CASSAGLLTQYF
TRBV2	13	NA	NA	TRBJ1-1	TGTGCCAGCAGCCGACAGTTGAACACTGAAGCTTTCTTT	CASSRQLNTEAFF
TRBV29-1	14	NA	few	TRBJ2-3	TGCAGCGTTGTCCGGATCTTAGGCACAGATACGCAGTATTTT	CSVVRILGTDTQYF